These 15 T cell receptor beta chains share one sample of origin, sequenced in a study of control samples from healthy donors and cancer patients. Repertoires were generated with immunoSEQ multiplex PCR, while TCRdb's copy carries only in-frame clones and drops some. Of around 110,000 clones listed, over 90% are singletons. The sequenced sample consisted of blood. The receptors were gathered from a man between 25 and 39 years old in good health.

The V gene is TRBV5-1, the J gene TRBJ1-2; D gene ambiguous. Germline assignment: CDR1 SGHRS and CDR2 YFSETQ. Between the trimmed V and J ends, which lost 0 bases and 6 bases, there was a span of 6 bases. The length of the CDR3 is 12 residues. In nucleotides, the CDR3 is TGCGCCAGCAGCTTGGAAGGGCATGGCTACACCTTC. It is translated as CASSLEGHGYTF.

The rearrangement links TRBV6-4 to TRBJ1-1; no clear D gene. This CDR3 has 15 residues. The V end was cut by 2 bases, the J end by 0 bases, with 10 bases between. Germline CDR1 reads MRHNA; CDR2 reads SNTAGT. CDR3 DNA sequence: TGTGCCAGCAGTGACCGTCTCCAGGTGAACACTGAAGCTTTCTTT. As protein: CASSDRLQVNTEAFF.

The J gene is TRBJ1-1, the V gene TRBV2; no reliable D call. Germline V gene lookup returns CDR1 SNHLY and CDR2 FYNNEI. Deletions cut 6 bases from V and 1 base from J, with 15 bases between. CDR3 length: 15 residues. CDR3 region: CASSLEVVANTEAFF. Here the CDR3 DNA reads TGTGCCAGCAGCCTTGAGGTTGTCGCGAACACTGAAGCTTTCTTT.

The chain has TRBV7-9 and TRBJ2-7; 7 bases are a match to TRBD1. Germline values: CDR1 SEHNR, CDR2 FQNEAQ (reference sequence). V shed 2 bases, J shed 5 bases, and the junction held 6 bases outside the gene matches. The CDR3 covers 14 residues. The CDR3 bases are TGTGCCAGCAGCTTATATGACAGGGACCACGAGCAGTACTTC. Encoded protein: CASSLYDRDHEQYF.

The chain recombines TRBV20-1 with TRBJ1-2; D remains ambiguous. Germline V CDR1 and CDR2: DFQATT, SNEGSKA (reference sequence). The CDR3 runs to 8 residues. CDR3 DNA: TGCAGCTTGAATGGCTACACCTTC. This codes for CSLNGYTF.

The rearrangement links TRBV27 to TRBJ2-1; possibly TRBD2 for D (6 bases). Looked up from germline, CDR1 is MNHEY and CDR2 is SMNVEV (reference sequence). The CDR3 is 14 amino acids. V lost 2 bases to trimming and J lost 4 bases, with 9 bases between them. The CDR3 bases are TGTGCCAGCAGTTTAGGGGGGATATACAATGAGCAGTTCTTC. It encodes CASSLGGIYNEQFF.

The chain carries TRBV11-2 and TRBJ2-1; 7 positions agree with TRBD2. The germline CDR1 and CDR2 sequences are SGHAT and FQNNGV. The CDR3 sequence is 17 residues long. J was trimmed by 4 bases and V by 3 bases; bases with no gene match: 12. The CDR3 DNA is TGTGCCAGCAGCTTTCGAGTTGGGGACTATAAATACAATGAGCAGTTCTTC. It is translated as CASSFRVGDYKYNEQFF.

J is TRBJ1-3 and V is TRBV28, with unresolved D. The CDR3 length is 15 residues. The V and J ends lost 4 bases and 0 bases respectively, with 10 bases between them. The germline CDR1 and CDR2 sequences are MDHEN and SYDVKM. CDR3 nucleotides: TGTGCCAGCAGTTCGTCGACGGCCTCTGGAAACACCATATATTTT. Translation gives CASSSSTASGNTIYF.

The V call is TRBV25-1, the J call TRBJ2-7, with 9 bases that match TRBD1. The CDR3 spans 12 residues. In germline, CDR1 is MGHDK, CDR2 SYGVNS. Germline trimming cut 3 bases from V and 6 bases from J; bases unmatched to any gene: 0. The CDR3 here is CASSEGQGEQYF. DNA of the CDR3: TGTGCCAGCAGTGAGGGACAGGGCGAGCAGTACTTC.

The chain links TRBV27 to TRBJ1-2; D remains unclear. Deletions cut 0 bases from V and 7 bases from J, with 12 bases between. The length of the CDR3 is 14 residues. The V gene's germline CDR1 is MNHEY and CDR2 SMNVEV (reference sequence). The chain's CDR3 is CASSLSSGGAGYTF. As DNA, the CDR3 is TGTGCCAGCAGTTTATCGTCAGGTGGCGCTGGCTACACCTTC.

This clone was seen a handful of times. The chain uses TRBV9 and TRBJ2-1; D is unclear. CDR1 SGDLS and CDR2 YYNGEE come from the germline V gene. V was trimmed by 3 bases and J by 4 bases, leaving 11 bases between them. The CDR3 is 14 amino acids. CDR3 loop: CASSGAQVYNEQFF. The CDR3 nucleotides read TGTGCCAGCAGCGGGGCTCAAGTATACAATGAGCAGTTCTTC.

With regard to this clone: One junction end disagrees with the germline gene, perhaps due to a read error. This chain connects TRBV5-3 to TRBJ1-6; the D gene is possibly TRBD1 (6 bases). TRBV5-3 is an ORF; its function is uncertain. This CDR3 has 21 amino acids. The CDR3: CVRSLVARETAQGSDNSPLHF. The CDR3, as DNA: TGTGTCAGAAGCTTGGTGGCCCGGGAGACAGCCCAGGGGTCAGATAATTCACCCCTCCACTTT.

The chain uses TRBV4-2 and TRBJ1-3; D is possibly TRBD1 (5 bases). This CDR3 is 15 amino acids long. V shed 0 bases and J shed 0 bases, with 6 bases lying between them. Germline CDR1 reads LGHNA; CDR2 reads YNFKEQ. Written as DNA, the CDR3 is TGTGCCAGCAGCCAAGATGGGGGCTCTGGAAACACCATATATTTT. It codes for CASSQDGGSGNTIYF.

Here the CDR3 reads CASGLAVTGELFF. In DNA, the CDR3 is TGTGCCAGCGGGCTAGCGGTCACCGGGGAGCTGTTTTTT. V and J are TRBV7-2 and TRBJ2-2; 7 nucleotides match TRBD2. V was clipped by 8 bases and J by 4 bases; unmatched bases: 4. Germline V gene sequence: CDR1 SGHTA, CDR2 FQGNSA. The CDR3 is made up of 13 amino acids.

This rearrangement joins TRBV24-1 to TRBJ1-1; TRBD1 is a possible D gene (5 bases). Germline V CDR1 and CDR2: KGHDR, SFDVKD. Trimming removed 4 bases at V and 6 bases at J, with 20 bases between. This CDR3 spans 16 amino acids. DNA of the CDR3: TGTGCCACCAGTGACGCTGAGGGACGTATTGGGGCTGAAGCTTTCTTT. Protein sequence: CATSDAEGRIGAEAFF.